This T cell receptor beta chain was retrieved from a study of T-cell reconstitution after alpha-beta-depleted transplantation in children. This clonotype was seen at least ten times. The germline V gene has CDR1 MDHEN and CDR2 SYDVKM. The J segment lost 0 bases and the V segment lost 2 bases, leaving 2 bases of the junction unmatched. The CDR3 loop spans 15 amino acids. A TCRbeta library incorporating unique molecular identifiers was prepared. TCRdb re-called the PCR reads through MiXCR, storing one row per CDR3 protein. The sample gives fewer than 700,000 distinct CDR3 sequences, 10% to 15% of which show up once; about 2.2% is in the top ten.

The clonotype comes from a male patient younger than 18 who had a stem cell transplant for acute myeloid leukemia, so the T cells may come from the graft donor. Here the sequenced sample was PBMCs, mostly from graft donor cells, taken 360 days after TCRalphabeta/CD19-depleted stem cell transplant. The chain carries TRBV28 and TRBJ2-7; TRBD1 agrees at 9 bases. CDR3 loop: CASSLQTGGSYEQYF. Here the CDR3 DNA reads TGTGCCAGCAGTTTACAGACAGGGGGCTCCTACGAGCAGTACTTC.